Below, 7 T cell receptor beta chains from the same sample are listed, as sequenced in a study of blood T cell repertoires in COVID-19. Clones were read by immunoSEQ multiplex PCR, and TCRdb kept only the in-frame ones, dropping some. The sample has 200,000 to 250,000 clones; 80% to 85% are singletons. Sequencing was done on a sample of PBMCs or T cells enriched from blood (not recorded which). The receptors come from a woman aged 40 to 50 who had recovered from COVID-19.

The chain links TRBV6-2 or TRBV6-3 to TRBJ1-2; D perhaps matches TRBD1 (5 bases). Trimming stripped 6 bases from V and 6 bases from J, with 11 bases between. The CDR3 runs 12 residues. Looked up from germline, CDR1 is MNHEY and CDR2 is SVGEGT. CDR3 region: CASSSREDGYTF. CDR3 coding DNA: TGTGCCAGCAGCTCCAGGGAGGATGGCTACACCTTC.

The sample holds one count of this clone. The chain links TRBV6-6 to TRBJ1-6; the match to TRBD1 covers 8 bases. The junction had 4 bases not matched to a gene; V was cut back by 6 bases and J by 3 bases. The germline V gene encodes CDR1 MNHNY and CDR2 SVGAGI (reference sequence). This CDR3 contains 15 residues. DNA of the CDR3: TGTGCCAGCAGCCCTGGACAGGGCTATAATTCACCCCTCCACTTT. It codes for CASSPGQGYNSPLHF.

The gene calls are TRBV6-1 and TRBJ2-6; TRBD2 agrees at 8 bases. The CDR3 runs 17 residues. Germline CDR1 is MNHNS and CDR2 is SASEGT. V lost 3 bases and J lost 2; bases outside the gene matches: 6. CDR3 region: CASSERGAQAGANVLTF. In DNA, the CDR3 is TGTGCCAGCAGTGAGCGGGGGGCGCAGGCTGGGGCCAACGTCCTGACTTTC.

This clone was observed a single time. V is TRBV7-8 and J is TRBJ2-1; 11 bases align to TRBD1. V shed 5 bases, J shed 3 bases, and the junction held 9 bases outside the gene matches. This CDR3 region has 17 residues. Germline CDR1 and CDR2: SGHVS and FQNEAQ. CDR3 region: CASSRPAGTGGYNEQFF. The CDR3 nucleotides read TGTGCCAGCAGCCGCCCCGCGGGGACAGGGGGCTACAATGAGCAGTTCTTC.

The rearrangement joins TRBV7-3 to TRBJ2-6; D is ambiguous. Trimming pared 3 bases from V and 4 bases from J, leaving 10 bases between. The CDR3 consists of 15 residues. Germline CDR1 reads SGHTA; CDR2 reads FQGTGA. CDR3 protein: CASSFVGGGANVLTF. The CDR3 nucleotides are TGTGCCAGCAGCTTTGTAGGCGGCGGGGCCAACGTCCTGACTTTC.

This chain joins TRBV27 and TRBJ2-7; D is uncertain. Per germline, CDR1 MNHEY and CDR2 SMNVEV (reference sequence). Deletions cut 5 bases from V and 4 bases from J, with 18 bases between. This CDR3 has 15 amino acids. The CDR3 here is CASSPRQAGLYEQYF. The CDR3 region has the DNA TGTGCCAGCAGTCCTCGACAAGCTGGTCTATACGAGCAGTACTTC.

This chain uses TRBV2 with TRBJ2-2; D is uncertain. Germline loops: CDR1 SNHLY, CDR2 FYNNEI. The V end was cut by 4 bases, the J end by 4 bases, with 4 bases between. This CDR3 spans 12 amino acids. The CDR3 reads CASSVGTGELFF. The DNA of the CDR3 is TGTGCCAGCAGTGTCGGCACCGGGGAGCTGTTTTTT.